A single sample gave rise to the 30 T cell receptor beta chains below, sequenced in a study of blood T cell repertoires in COVID-19. Sequenced by immunoSEQ multiplex PCR; TCRdb stores in-frame clones only, minus some. Among about 100,000 clones listed, around 87% were seen once. The material sequenced was peripheral blood. The receptors were gathered from a man aged 45-60 years with active or convalescent COVID-19.

The chain is built from TRBV5-1 and TRBJ2-5, with 8 bases lining up with TRBD2. Trimming removed 4 bases from V and 1 base from J; junction bases left unmatched: 3. The length of the CDR3 is 14 residues. Germline CDR1 and CDR2: SGHRS and YFSETQ. The CDR3 nucleotides are TGCGCCAGCAGCGTACTAGCGGCCCAAGAGACCCAGTACTTC. This gives the protein CASSVLAAQETQYF.

The chain employs TRBV6-5 and TRBJ2-7, with a tentative D call TRBD1 (6 bases). The germline CDR1 and CDR2 sequences are MNHEY and SVGAGI. The CDR3 is made up of 16 amino acids. V lost 0 bases and J lost 2, with 14 bases in between. The CDR3 reads CASSYSIQGTTYEQYF. The CDR3 nucleotides read TGTGCCAGCAGTTACTCGATCCAGGGGACCACCTACGAGCAGTACTTC.

The chain is built from TRBV5-1 and TRBJ1-3; 11 positions match TRBD1. The J segment lost 0 bases and the V segment lost 3 bases, leaving 5 bases of the junction unmatched. The V gene's germline CDR1 is SGHRS and CDR2 YFSETQ. This CDR3 contains 17 residues. The CDR3 sequence: CASSYGQGAFSGNTIYF. CDR3 bases: TGCGCCAGCAGCTATGGACAGGGGGCCTTCTCTGGAAACACCATATATTTT. The whole variable domain, remainder taken from reference TRBV5-1 and TRBJ1-3, is KAGVTQTPRYLIKTRGQQVTLSCSPISGHRSVSWYQQTPGQGLQFLFEYFSETQRNKGNFPGRFSGRQFSNSRSEMNVSTLELGDSALYLCASSYGQGAFSGNTIYFGEGSWLTVV.

This clone appeared once. V is TRBV5-1 and J is TRBJ1-4; TRBD1 matches 7 bases. The V gene end was trimmed by 1 base and the J gene end by 5 bases; junction bases not matched to a gene: 8. The CDR3 consists of 16 residues. Germline V gene lookup returns CDR1 SGHRS and CDR2 YFSETQ. The CDR3 region is CASSLRAGGLNEKLFF. Written as DNA, the CDR3 is TGCGCCAGCAGCTTGCGGGCAGGGGGTTTGAATGAAAAACTGTTTTTT.

This sequence joins TRBV3-1 (or the pseudogene TRBV3-2) and TRBJ2-7, with 10 bases that match TRBD1. After removal of 1 base from V and 6 bases from J, the junction contained 6 bases not matched to a gene. The CDR3 is 15 amino acids. Germline V gene sequence: CDR1 LGHDT, CDR2 YNNKEL (reference sequence). CDR3 protein: CASSQAGRDRGEQYF. The CDR3 DNA reads TGTGCCAGCAGCCAAGCGGGCCGGGACAGGGGCGAGCAGTACTTC.

This rearrangement joins TRBV15 to TRBJ1-1, with a weak D call TRBD1 (6 bases). Trimming removed 4 bases at V and 5 bases at J, with 17 bases between. Germline V gene data show CDR1 as LNHNV and CDR2 as YYDKDF (reference sequence). The CDR3 has 15 residues. The CDR3 region has the DNA TGTGCCACCAGCAAAAAGGACAGATCGCGGACTGAAGCTTTCTTT. This translates into CATSKKDRSRTEAFF.

The V call is TRBV9, the J call TRBJ2-2; D might be TRBD1 (5 bases). The germline CDR1 and CDR2 sequences are SGDLS and YYNGEE. The V gene lost 9 bases and the J gene lost 3 bases, with 15 bases spanning the gap. CDR3 length: 14 amino acids. The CDR3 loop reads CATTWGEDTGELFF. The CDR3 region has the DNA TGTGCCACCACCTGGGGCGAGGACACCGGGGAGCTGTTTTTT. The variable domain in full, with the rest retrieved from reference TRBV9 and TRBJ2-2, is DSGVTQTPKHLITATGQRVTLRCSPRSGDLSVYWYQQSLDQGLQFLIQYYNGEERAKGNILERFSAQQFPDLHSELNLSSLELGDSALYFCATTWGEDTGELFFGEGSRLTVL.

V is TRBV28 and J is TRBJ2-3, with D possibly being TRBD1 (8 bases). This CDR3 comprises 14 residues. V shed 6 bases and J shed 5 bases, with 15 bases lying between them. CDR1 is MDHEN and CDR2 is SYDVKM in the germline V gene. CDR3 sequence: CASSSGTGGDTQYF. Here the CDR3 DNA reads TGTGCCAGCAGCAGCGGGACAGGAGGAGATACGCAGTATTTT.

The chain is built from TRBV10-3 and TRBJ2-3, with a weak D call TRBD1 (7 bases). Germline CDR1 and CDR2: ENHRY and SYGVKD. V lost 3 bases to trimming and J lost 1 base, with 14 bases between them. This CDR3 is built from 16 residues. CDR3 residues: CAISDSQGGGTDTQYF. The DNA for the CDR3 is TGTGCCATCAGTGATAGTCAGGGGGGAGGCACAGATACGCAGTATTTT.

This chain connects TRBV4-1 to TRBJ2-2; D call uncertain. The CDR3 contains 16 residues. Germline V gene data show CDR1 as MGHRA and CDR2 as YSYEKL. V was clipped by 1 base and J by 0 bases, with 9 bases between them. CDR3 residues: CASSQVSASNTGELFF. The CDR3 bases are TGCGCCAGCAGCCAAGTCAGCGCCTCGAACACCGGGGAGCTGTTTTTT.

The chain recombines TRBV5-1 with TRBJ2-5; 7 nucleotides agree with TRBD1. The CDR3 has 15 amino acids. The junction had 7 bases not matched to a gene; V was cut back by 4 bases and J by 1 base. Germline-derived CDR1 and CDR2 are SGHRS and YFSETQ. In DNA form, the CDR3 reads TGCGCCAGCAGCAGACTACAGGGGTCCCAAGAGACCCAGTACTTC. Amino acid sequence: CASSRLQGSQETQYF.

V gene TRBV7-2 combines with J gene TRBJ2-7, with 8 bases that match TRBD1. After removal of 4 bases from V and 0 bases from J, the junction contained 5 bases not matched to a gene. CDR1 is SGHTA, CDR2 FQGNSA, per germline. The CDR3 is 15 amino acids. The CDR3 spells CASSWGTGFSYEQYF. CDR3 nucleotides: TGTGCCAGCAGCTGGGGGACAGGTTTCTCCTACGAGCAGTACTTC.

The CDR3 region has the DNA TGTGCCAGCAGCAACTACCGACAGGGCGACGAGCAGTACGTC. Protein sequence: CASSNYRQGDEQYV. V gene TRBV11-2 combines with J gene TRBJ2-7, with 7 bases fitting TRBD1. CDR3 size: 14 residues. V was clipped by 5 bases and J by 5 bases; unmatched bases: 9. The germline CDR1 and CDR2 sequences are SGHAT and FQNNGV.

This clone appeared a few times. The chain carries TRBV9 and TRBJ1-5; possible D gene TRBD1, 5 bases. V was pared by 2 bases and J by 3 bases, with 9 bases between. The CDR3 extends over 14 amino acids. Germline CDR1 is SGDLS and CDR2 is YYNGEE. Here the CDR3 reads CASSVTDSNQPQHF. The CDR3 coding sequence is TGTGCCAGCAGCGTGACAGATTCCAATCAGCCCCAGCATTTT.

The chain has TRBV3-1 (or the pseudogene TRBV3-2) and TRBJ1-4; D might be TRBD1 (5 bases). The CDR3 length is 14 residues. The V end was cut by 5 bases, the J end by 8 bases, with 15 bases between. CDR1 is LGHDT and CDR2 is YNNKEL in the germline V gene (reference sequence). This chain's CDR3 is CASSFLGRAEKLFF. The DNA for the CDR3 is TGTGCCAGCAGCTTCCTCGGCAGGGCCGAAAAACTGTTTTTT.

V and J are TRBV18 and TRBJ2-7; 9 bases agree with TRBD1. The length of the CDR3 is 13 residues. Germline CDR1 reads KGHSH; CDR2 reads LQKENI. Trimming took 6 bases from V and 6 from J; bases not matched to a gene: 6. The CDR3 loop is CASSPGQGPEQYV. The CDR3 DNA reads TGTGCCAGCTCTCCGGGACAGGGCCCCGAGCAGTACGTC.

The chain couples TRBV6-5 to TRBJ2-7; TRBD1 matches 9 bases. Losses at the gene ends were 0 bases for V and 5 bases for J; bases not matched to a gene: 5. The CDR3 runs to 15 residues. Germline V gene lookup returns CDR1 MNHEY and CDR2 SVGAGI. The chain's CDR3 is CASSYSGGQGNEQYV. CDR3 nucleotides: TGTGCCAGCAGTTACTCGGGGGGACAGGGAAACGAGCAGTACGTC.

The rearrangement uses TRBV5-1 and TRBJ2-1, with TRBD1 matching over 12 bases. The CDR3 spans 16 residues. Germline trimming cut 3 bases from V and 7 bases from J; bases unmatched to any gene: 8. Germline CDR1 is SGHRS and CDR2 is YFSETQ. The CDR3, as DNA: TGCGCCAGCAGCTGGGGCCCGGGACAGGGGGCAAATGAGCAGTTCTTC. Amino acid sequence: CASSWGPGQGANEQFF.

The chain employs TRBV6-5 and TRBJ1-1, with a possible D match to TRBD1 (5 bases). The V end lost 2 bases, the J end lost 1 base, and 8 bases lay between the germline ends. Germline CDR1 and CDR2: MNHEY and SVGAGI. The CDR3 consists of 14 residues. The CDR3 spells CASSYGGGNTEAFF. The CDR3 DNA reads TGTGCCAGCAGTTACGGCGGGGGGAACACTGAAGCTTTCTTT.

The V and J genes are TRBV5-1 and TRBJ1-2; 8 nucleotides agree with TRBD1. Germline V gives CDR1 SGHRS, CDR2 YFSETQ. V was clipped by 0 bases and J by 3 bases; unmatched bases: 16. This CDR3 has 19 residues. The CDR3 reads CASSLAVGQGAGADYGYTF. CDR3 coding DNA: TGCGCCAGCAGCTTGGCCGTGGGGCAGGGGGCAGGGGCTGACTATGGCTACACCTTC.

The rearrangement joins TRBV28 to TRBJ1-2; no firm D call. The CDR3 spans 12 residues. Germline CDR1 and CDR2: MDHEN and SYDVKM. V lost 3 bases and J lost 4, with 6 bases in between. In nucleotides, the CDR3 is TGTGCCAGCAGTTTTCGCGTCTATGGCTACACCTTC. Amino acids: CASSFRVYGYTF.

The V gene is TRBV19, the J gene TRBJ1-5; no reliable D call. This CDR3 spans 13 amino acids. V lost 1 base and J 5 bases, leaving 6 bases between the germline ends. From germline, CDR1 is LNHDA and CDR2 SQIVND (reference sequence). CDR3 residues: CASSIGEDQPQHF. CDR3 DNA sequence: TGTGCCAGTAGTATAGGGGAGGATCAGCCCCAGCATTTT.

The V and J genes are TRBV6-2 or TRBV6-3 and TRBJ2-7, with D tentatively TRBD2 (7 bases). Germline CDR1 reads MNHEY; CDR2 reads SVGEGT. The CDR3 is made up of 14 amino acids. V lost 4 bases, J lost 2 bases, and 12 bases lay in between. The CDR3 sequence: CASSLGGGPYEQYV. In nucleotides, the CDR3 is TGTGCCAGCAGTTTGGGCGGGGGCCCCTACGAGCAGTACGTC.

This chain links TRBV5-6 with TRBJ1-3; D might be TRBD1 (6 bases). CDR3 size: 14 residues. With 4 bases removed from V and 3 bases from J, the gap between germline ends came to 11 bases. Per germline, CDR1 SGHDT and CDR2 YYEEEE. CDR3 in DNA: TGTGCCAGCAGCACCAGGGGTAATGGAAACACCATATATTTT. Translation gives CASSTRGNGNTIYF.

The V gene is TRBV28, the J gene TRBJ1-4, with 9 bases lining up with TRBD1. The CDR3 consists of 14 residues. Trimming cost V 8 bases and J 7 bases; bases outside gene matches: 8. The germline V gene has CDR1 MDHEN and CDR2 SYDVKM. CDR3 sequence reads: CASGPGQGSEKLFF. In DNA, the CDR3 is TGTGCCAGCGGCCCGGGACAGGGAAGTGAAAAACTGTTTTTT.

This sequence joins TRBV6-9 and TRBJ2-7; no clear D. Germline V lookup: CDR1 MNHGY, CDR2 SVAAGI. This CDR3 comprises 11 residues. Trimming shortened V by 4 bases and J by 7 bases, and 8 bases separated the two germline ends. The CDR3 DNA is TGTGCCAGCAGTTGTTGGGCGGAGCAGTACTTC. This sequence encodes CASSCWAEQYF.

V gene TRBV12-3 or TRBV12-4 combines with J gene TRBJ1-2; tentative D call: TRBD1 (6 bases). CDR3 size: 13 residues. The V and J ends lost 6 bases and 3 bases respectively, with 11 bases between them. The CDR3, as DNA: TGTGCCAGCAGCCCGAACAGGGACTATGGCTACACCTTC. Its translation: CASSPNRDYGYTF.

The CDR3 region has the DNA TGTGCCAGCACGAGTCACTACGAGCAGTACGTC. It is translated as CASTSHYEQYV. The V call is TRBV6-5, the J call TRBJ2-7; D gene uncertain. V dropped 7 bases and J dropped 3 bases, with 7 bases sitting between them. The CDR3 is 11 amino acids. Looked up from germline, CDR1 is MNHEY and CDR2 is SVGAGI.

The chain links TRBV5-1 to TRBJ1-4; a weak D match, TRBD1 (5 bases). CDR3 length: 15 residues. V shed 7 bases and J shed 0 bases, with 13 bases lying between them. The germline gives CDR1 SGHRS, CDR2 YFSETQ. CDR3 coding DNA: TGCGCCAGCGGCACAGGCTCTGCAACTAATGAAAAACTGTTTTTT. It encodes CASGTGSATNEKLFF. The full variable domain, its missing parts supplied by reference TRBV5-1 and TRBJ1-4, is KAGVTQTPRYLIKTRGQQVTLSCSPISGHRSVSWYQQTPGQGLQFLFEYFSETQRNKGNFPGRFSGRQFSNSRSEMNVSTLELGDSALYLCASGTGSATNEKLFFGSGTQLSVL.

The chain links TRBV18 to TRBJ1-5; 7 nucleotides align to TRBD1. The ends lost 3 bases at V and 4 bases at J; junction bases unmatched: 3. Germline CDR1 and CDR2: KGHSH and LQKENI. The CDR3 contains 14 residues. CDR3 DNA sequence: TGTGCCAGCTCACCGGAACAGGGGAATCAGCCCCAGCATTTT. Residues: CASSPEQGNQPQHF. Together with reference TRBV18 and TRBJ1-5, the CDR3 gives the full variable domain: NAGVMQNPRHLVRRRGQEARLRCSPMKGHSHVYWYRQLPEEGLKFMVYLQKENIIDESGMPKERFSAEFPKEGPSILRIQQVVRGDSAAYFCASSPEQGNQPQHFGDGTRLSIL.